This TCR beta chain originates from a study of shared clonotypes between healthy human individuals (dated by TCRdb to about 2020). Turning to the overall study: Two women and three men aged 18 to 49 years were included in the cohort. For each donor, CD4 naive and CD4 memory were each given three plates, CD8 naive was given two plates, and CD8 memory was given one plate. To estimate repertoire size and how much clonotype sharing occurs between individuals, the study deeply sequenced the blood TCR repertoires of about 5 healthy adults. Libraries were prepared and TCR repertoires were sequenced by different laboratories using diverse techniques, in order to increase sequencing depth and limit assay-specific biases. Per donor, leukapheresis produced somewhere between about 0.94 and 9.5 billion PBMCs. The study at large found these results: Incomplete sequencing was indicated by rarefaction of sorted-subset datasets, despite the large sequencing depth. Only blood was sampled, and tissue TCR repertoires likely differ from those in blood. Based on pairwise subsampling, the degree of clonotype sharing among donors was expected to be affected by sequencing depth. Estimated clonotype richness was generally larger for naive than for memory subsets. The small number of donors limited the genetic and exposure-history diversity represented. Compared with non-shared clonotypes, the clonotypes found in all four sorted-subset donors had higher generation probabilities. Around 5.4% of naive CD4, 3.5% of naive CD8, 2.3% of memory CD4, and less than 0.45% of memory CD8 clonotypes were shared across several donors.

Using the deep immunoSEQ assay, TCR CDR3 regions were amplified from genomic DNA by multiplex PCR. Extracted genomic DNA from each cell subset was spread evenly across all wells of several immunoSEQ 96-well plates, with each plate serving as a replicate. Each replicate PCR for sorted subsets received around 200 ng genomic DNA, equal to roughly 30,000 T cell genomes. Purified libraries were quantified with a Qubit 3.0 fluorometer, sized on a Bioanalyzer 2100, and re-quantified with the KAPA Library Quantification kit. Every immunoSEQ 96-well plate was sequenced on a separate single-read 150-cycle Illumina NextSeq 550 flow cell. The original methods were these. Because the immunoSEQ output held only junctional sequences and lacked quality scores, the filtering could not match the filtering applied to full-length reads. Sequences were annotated with PyIR, a Python wrapper for IgBLAST v1.9, using IMGT germline references to assign V/J genes and CDR3. Reads with weak V/J assignments (E-value above 1e-6), missing CDR3, stop codons, out-of-frame junctions, or ambiguous translated residues were removed. V3J clonotypes were defined by identical inferred V gene, J gene, and CDR3 amino acid sequence. Percentage overlap between repertoires was computed as shared unique clonotypes divided by the size of the smaller repertoire. Repertoire richness was assessed with RTK rarefaction, the Chao1 estimator, and Recon v2.1 estimates of unobserved clonotypes. For all TCRbeta clonotypes obtained by the gDNA method from a few donors, generation probabilities were computed with OLGA. Entries here come from immuneACCESS through TCRdb and include only in-frame sequences with V and J called. Some clones fail to appear in such tables; in the studies checked, an unresolved V gene covers under half of the shortfall, and the cause of the remainder is unknown. The DNA was the basis for D and trimming; V, J and clone size are from that table. For this sample the table gives roughly 600,000 clones, of which roughly 98% were detected only once. The top ten constitute 0.25% to 0.35% of the sample.

The CDR3 goes from the cysteine to the phenylalanine over 12 residues. This entry keeps only the CDR3 DNA: 36 bases, framed from base 1. CDR1 and CDR2 are drawn from the germline V gene: MDHEN, SYDVKM. The germline V end is reduced by 10 bases and the J end by 2 bases; junction bases left unmatched: 3. CD8 naive samples were CD45RO-negative cells positively selected for CCR7, giving a CD45RA+CCR7+ population that excluded TemRA cells. The donors were healthy, HIV-negative adults who had no recently reported acute infections or vaccinations. Every donor was a Caucasian adult residing in Nashville, Tennessee, USA. Blood was obtained by leukapheresis, after which PBMCs were separated by Ficoll-Histopaque density gradient centrifugation and cryopreserved in liquid nitrogen vapor phase. Purity and quantity of every magnetically sorted T cell population were checked by analytical flow cytometry. From each sorted fraction, genomic DNA was isolated and quantified by UV absorbance on a Nanodrop 2000c.

As for this clone: This receptor's antigen is unknown. There are no base qualities to consult, and no much larger clone falls within one base.

Here the chain combines TRBV28 and TRBJ2-7; the central 9 bases match TRBD1. The TCR originated in a young man in good health. Source material: naive CD8+ T cells sorted from blood. The cell subset or site label here, explained by the study, means: CD45RA+CCR7+. The bases read TGTGCCATTCGGGACAGGGCCTACGAGCAGTACTTC. Its product reads: CAIRDRAYEQYF. Reference TRBV28 and TRBJ2-7 proteins supply the regions before and after the CDR3; the full variable domain is: DVKVTQSSRYLVKRTGEKVFLECVQDMDHENMFWYRQDPGLGLRLIYFSYDVKMKEKGDIPEGYSVSREKKERFSLILESASTNQTSMYLCAIRDRAYEQYFGPGTRLTVT.